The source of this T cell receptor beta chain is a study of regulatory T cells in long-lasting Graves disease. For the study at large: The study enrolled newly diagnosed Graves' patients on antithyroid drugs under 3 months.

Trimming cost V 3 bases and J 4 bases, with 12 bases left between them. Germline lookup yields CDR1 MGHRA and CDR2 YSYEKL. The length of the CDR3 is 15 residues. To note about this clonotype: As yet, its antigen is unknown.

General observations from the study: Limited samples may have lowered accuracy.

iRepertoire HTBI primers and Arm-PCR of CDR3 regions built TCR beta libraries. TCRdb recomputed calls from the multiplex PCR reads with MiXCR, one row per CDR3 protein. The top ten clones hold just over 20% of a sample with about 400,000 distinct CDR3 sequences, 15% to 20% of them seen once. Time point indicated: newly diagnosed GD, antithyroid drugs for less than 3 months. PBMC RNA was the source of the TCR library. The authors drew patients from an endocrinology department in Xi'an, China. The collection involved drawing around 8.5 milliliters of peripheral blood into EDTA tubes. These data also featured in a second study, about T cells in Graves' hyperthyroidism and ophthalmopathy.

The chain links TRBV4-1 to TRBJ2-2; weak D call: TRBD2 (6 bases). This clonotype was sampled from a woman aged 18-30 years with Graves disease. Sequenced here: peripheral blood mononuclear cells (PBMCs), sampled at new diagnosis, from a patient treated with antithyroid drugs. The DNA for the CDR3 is TGCGCCAGCAGCCAGGCTGGACTACTCACCGGGGAGCTGTTTTTT. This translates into CASSQAGLLTGELFF.